This T cell receptor beta chain appears in the sequencing data of a study of cytomegalovirus exposure and HLA in healthy donors. Looking at the study overall: Early on, a data release was issued that held 80 million or so unique TCRs from HLA-typed donors.

The PCR contained 60 Vbeta and 13 Jbeta primers. Sequenced by immunoSEQ multiplex PCR; TCRdb stores in-frame clones only, minus some. The sample has 80,000 or so clones, over 55% seen once. As regards this clone: One junction end disagrees with the germline gene, perhaps due to a read error. Other nucleotide sequences in the sample specify the same CDR3.

This CDR3 is built from 16 residues. Germline-derived CDR1 and CDR2 are SGHRS and YFSETQ. This TCR was recovered from a man aged 30 to 39 in good health and CMV-seropositive. Sequenced: PBMCs. The chain recombines TRBV5-1 with TRBJ1-1, with TRBD1 matching over 8 bases. The CDR3 sequence is CASSYPSTGANTEAFF. CDR3 nucleotides: TGCGCCAGCAGCTATCCATCGACAGGGGCTAACACTGAGGCTTTCTTT.